The clone carrying this T cell receptor beta chain showed up many times. Each CDR3 protein is one row after TCRdb ran MiXCR on the 5' RACE reads. The table includes more than 450,000 distinct CDR3 sequences, approximately 19% detected once. This entry is derived from a study of T-cell memory formation after mild COVID-19. Study as a whole: Among the donors, TCR clusters were largely specific to each donor.

The V and J ends lost 0 bases and 2 bases, in that order; junction bases with no gene match: 10. Per the germline V gene, CDR1 is SGHRS and CDR2 is YFSETQ. The CDR3 loop spans 17 amino acids. The J gene is TRBJ2-5, the V gene TRBV5-1; 7 bases are shared with TRBD2. The receptor's source is an adult woman who had mild COVID-19 (a few samples of this study predate the infection). Cell type and time point are not known. The sequencing sample was made of PBMCs or a T cell subset sorted from them (not recorded which). The CDR3 region has the DNA TGCGCCAGCAGCTTGGTGGTCGGGCTAGCGGCACAAGAGACCCAGTACTTC. Translating gives CASSLVVGLAAQETQYF.